This entry features one T cell receptor (beta chain) sequence. The antigen is undetermined. The time point was: newly diagnosed GD, antithyroid drugs for less than 3 months. With RNA extracted from PBMCs as input, the TCR library was made. The source of the patients was an endocrinology department in Xi'an, China. According to the study, TCR beta libraries were built with iRepertoire HTBI primers and CDR3-region Arm-PCR. TCRdb re-called the multiplex PCR reads through MiXCR, storing one row per CDR3 protein. Of approximately 470,000 distinct CDR3 sequences in the sample, 16% were seen once. The data stem from a study of regulatory T cells in long-lasting Graves disease. Study observations and caveats: Patients whose Graves' disease persisted exhibited lower TCR diversity than those newly diagnosed. Persistent disease was characterized by preferential usage of TRBV28, TRBJ1-2 and TRBJ2-5.

CDR1 MDHEN and CDR2 SYDVKM come from the germline V gene. The CDR3 totals 16 residues. After removal of 4 bases from V and 2 bases from J, the junction contained 8 bases not matched to a gene. The same specimen was also included in a second study, on T cells in Graves' hyperthyroidism and ophthalmopathy. That report notes: Primed by the HTBI set, a first-round RT-PCR was run on the TCR CDR3.

Sample: peripheral blood mononuclear cells (PBMCs), taken at new diagnosis, from a patient treated with antithyroid drugs. This chain connects TRBV28 to TRBJ1-5; 7 nucleotides line up with TRBD1. This receptor was taken from a man aged 40-49 years with Graves disease. The CDR3 DNA reads TGTGCCAGCAGTTCCCACCGAGGACAGGGCAATCAGCCCCAGCATTTT. Its translation: CASSSHRGQGNQPQHF.